This TCR beta chain was sequenced for a study of human T cells and chemical hapten exposure. Study information: Predominantly women, the patients had alopecia areata, totalis or universalis. The study traced per-sample TCR yield variation mainly to small differences in pooled library volumes. Study observations and caveats: After DPC sensitization, TCRs above 1 in 1000 frequency showed no change.

TCRdb reanalysed the RACE reads using MiXCR and keeps one entry per CDR3 protein. Of around 53,000 distinct CDR3 sequences in the sample, about 10% were seen once. Time point of the sample: patch test 1, 2 weeks after DPC sensitization. Treatment reported: therapeutic diphenylcyclopropenone sensitization with weekly scalp DPC. Blood was collected ahead of every patch test applied. The V end was cut by 1 base, the J end by 5 bases, with 11 bases between. Germline V gene sequence: CDR1 LNHNV, CDR2 YYDKDF (reference sequence). The CDR3 length is 15 residues. For this clonotype: Its target is unknown.

This sequence joins TRBV15 and TRBJ1-4; perhaps TRBD1 as D (6 bases). Sequenced here: whole blood, sampled in connection with sensitization to the hapten diphenylcyclopropenone (DPC). This clonotype was obtained from a woman in her forties or fifties with alopecia areata. Some clones in this sample may be carry-over from other donors' samples. The CDR3 region is CATSRGGQENEKLFF. CDR3 nucleotide sequence: TGTGCCACCAGCAGAGGGGGGCAGGAGAATGAAAAACTGTTTTTT.